This T cell receptor (beta chain) was recorded in a study of shared T cell receptors in the human thymus (dated by TCRdb to the early 2020s). Background on the whole study: The study examined how self-reactive, shared T-cell receptor alpha chains are generated in the human thymus.

As for this clone: The antigen this receptor binds is unknown. No qualities accompany the bases; no much larger clone lies one base away.

The germline V gene sets CDR1 to MGHRA and CDR2 to YSYEKL. Clipping removes 3 bases from V and 0 bases from J, with 12 as the unmatched junction base count. The CDR3 holds 18 amino acids from the cysteine to the phenylalanine. Only the CDR3 part of the read is kept: 54 bases, read in frame from the first base. Library preparation used the immunoSEQ multiplex PCR assay. As stored in TCRdb, this immuneACCESS dataset retains in-frame rearrangements with V and J assigned. A fraction of the clones does not appear; measured against another copy, unresolved V genes explain less than half of the discrepancy, and the remainder lacks a known reason. This sample gives more than 550,000 clones in total; roughly 86% of them show up just once. Over 0.008% of the sample is taken by the ten largest. The data were also submitted as part of a second study, on human thymus T cells. That second report states: The donors were immunologically healthy infants in Finland who had open corrective cardiac surgery for congenital heart defects. The thymus tissue came from surgical resects taken out during corrective cardiac surgery. V and J gene segment usage appeared biased in both thymic and peripheral blood repertoires. The related research found that thymic TCR repertoires overlapped highly between unrelated individuals. TCR alpha and beta repertoires from about 8 infant thymus samples and a few related peripheral blood samples were characterized in the study. The cohort included about 6 male and two female infants, with donor ages spanning 7 to 244 days. After being mechanically released from the tissue, thymocytes were kept at -70 degrees C in pellets of about 9-32 million cells. A QIAsymphony instrument was used to extract genomic DNA from frozen cell pellets. Using the immunoSEQ multiplex PCR assay, the TCRB and TCRAD loci were amplified from a standardized quantity of quality-controlled genomic DNA. The amplicons covered the V(D)J region and were long enough to include the CDR3 and to identify the V and J genes. The commercial immunoSEQ service was used to sequence amplicons on an Illumina platform. Primer bias and sequencing errors were corrected as previously described, and TCRAD and TCRB definitions were based on the IMGT database. immunoSEQ Analyzer 3.0 and VDJTools were used for repertoire analysis, which covered basic statistics, V/J segment usage, diversity estimates, rarefaction and pairwise overlap. To estimate diversity, the Chao1, ChaoE, Efron-Thisted, Shannon and inverse Simpson indices were applied, and diversity was also estimated on datasets down-sampled to the smallest sample. For repertoire overlap, CDR3 nucleotide sequence, V gene and J gene had to match strictly, and clustering was done by Jaccard-based multidimensional scaling. On average, thymus samples yielded about 810,000 unique TCRB clonotypes, whereas blood samples yielded approximately 84,000.

This chain joins TRBV4-1 to TRBJ2-3; 7 nucleotides in the junction match TRBD2. This TCR was recovered from a boy under three years old with a congenital heart defect. Donor details come from another sample of the same person, matched by shared clones. What was sequenced was thymocytes. The sequenced DNA is TGCGCCAGCAGCCACAATCATATGTGCGGGGGTAGCACAGATACGCAGTATTTT. Its product reads: CASSHNHMCGGSTDTQYF.